The 30 T cell receptor beta chains given below trace back to one sample, sequenced in a study of OX40 agonist ivuxolimab in advanced cancers. The repertoire was sequenced with immunoSEQ multiplex PCR; TCRdb's copy has only in-frame clones and lacks some. Of tens of thousands of clones listed, approximately 90% were seen once; the top ten hold about 43%. The material was CD4+ or CD8+ T cells sorted from blood, obtained in a trial of the OX40 agonist ivuxolimab. The source is an adult with an advanced solid tumor such as melanoma, head and neck, liver or kidney cancer.

This clone is deemed medium-sized. V gene TRBV4-1 combines with J gene TRBJ2-7; D unresolved. The CDR3 is made up of 14 amino acids. Between the trimmed V and J ends, which lost 0 bases and 7 bases, there was a span of 13 bases. In germline, CDR1 is MGHRA, CDR2 YSYEKL. The CDR3: CASSQDARPEEQYF. The DNA for the CDR3 is TGCGCCAGCAGCCAAGACGCCAGGCCGGAGGAGCAGTACTTC.

For the CDR3, the DNA is TGTGCCAGCAGTCCCCGGGGAGTGGGAGAGCAGTACTTC. This translates into CASSPRGVGEQYF. The chain uses TRBV28 and TRBJ2-7; D might be TRBD2 (5 bases). CDR1 is MDHEN, CDR2 SYDVKM, per germline. This CDR3 region has 13 residues. The germline V and J ends were trimmed by 5 bases and 7 bases, with 15 bases remaining between them.

The J gene is TRBJ1-3, the V gene TRBV7-8; D unresolved. With 1 base removed from V and 0 bases from J, the gap between germline ends came to 13 bases. This CDR3 contains 17 residues. The V gene's germline CDR1 is SGHVS and CDR2 FQNEAQ. The chain's CDR3 is CASSLGGSPSSGNTIYF. The CDR3 nucleotides read TGTGCCAGCAGCTTAGGCGGGTCTCCAAGCTCTGGAAACACCATATATTTT.

V is TRBV9 and J is TRBJ2-1; tentatively, D is TRBD2 (6 bases). V was trimmed by 7 bases and J by 2 bases, leaving 13 bases between them. The CDR3 consists of 14 residues. The germline V gene encodes CDR1 SGDLS and CDR2 YYNGEE. The CDR3 DNA sequence: TGTGCCAGCGCGTTAGCGGTTACCTACAATGAGCAGTTCTTC. It translates to CASALAVTYNEQFF.

This chain connects TRBV30 to TRBJ2-1; 11 nucleotides line up with TRBD2. Germline CDR1 reads GTSNPN; CDR2 reads SVGIG (reference sequence). The CDR3 totals 17 residues. Trimming cost V 2 bases and J 2 bases; bases outside gene matches: 8. The CDR3: CAWSLLAGENAYNEQFF. CDR3 nucleotides: TGTGCCTGGAGTCTACTAGCGGGGGAGAACGCCTACAATGAGCAGTTCTTC.

This chain uses TRBV6-5 with TRBJ1-1; D possibly corresponds to TRBD1 (5 bases). Germline V lookup: CDR1 MNHEY, CDR2 SVGAGI. V was cut by 8 bases and J by 1 base, with 14 bases left in between. This CDR3 is 14 amino acids long. CDR3 DNA: TGTGCCAGCGAGATGGCAGGGCCGAACACTGAAGCTTTCTTT. Protein sequence: CASEMAGPNTEAFF.

V and J are TRBV27 and TRBJ2-7; 7 nucleotides line up with TRBD1. CDR1 is MNHEY and CDR2 is SMNVEV in the germline V gene (reference sequence). V lost 7 bases to trimming and J lost 2 bases; unmatched junction nucleotides: 8. The CDR3 contains 14 residues. The CDR3 DNA sequence: TGTGCCAGCACTACGACAGGGATCACCTACGAGCAGTACTTC. This encodes CASTTTGITYEQYF.

CDR3 sequence reads: CASSLEVGGVQPQHF. CDR3 sequence (DNA): TGTGCCAGCAGCTTAGAAGTGGGGGGAGTTCAGCCCCAGCATTTT. The chain recombines TRBV7-6 with TRBJ1-5, with D perhaps TRBD1 (5 bases). This CDR3 is 15 amino acids long. V lost 1 base and J lost 6, with 13 bases in between. Germline V CDR1 and CDR2: SGHVS, FNYEAQ. Using reference TRBV7-6 and TRBJ1-5 for the parts outside the CDR3, the full variable domain is GAGVSQSPRYKVTKRGQDVALRCDPISGHVSLYWYRQALGQGPEFLTYFNYEAQQDKSGLPNDRFSAERPEGSISTLTIQRTEQRDSAMYRCASSLEVGGVQPQHFGDGTRLSIL.

This chain connects TRBV19 to TRBJ2-2, with 9 positions matching TRBD1. With V trimmed by 9 bases and J by 3 bases, 8 bases remained unmatched. The germline V gene has CDR1 LNHDA and CDR2 SQIVND (reference sequence). The CDR3 spans 15 residues. CDR3 sequence: CASAPDRGYTGELFF. The CDR3 region has the DNA TGTGCCAGCGCCCCGGACAGGGGTTACACCGGGGAGCTGTTTTTT.

This clone was seen once. The chain has TRBV25-1 and TRBJ2-7, with 7 bases fitting TRBD2. With V trimmed by 7 bases and J by 0 bases, 6 bases remained unmatched. Per the germline V gene, CDR1 is MGHDK and CDR2 is SYGVNS. The CDR3 is 14 amino acids. CDR3 in amino acids: CASKASGSSYEQYF. CDR3 nucleotide sequence: TGTGCCAGCAAGGCTAGCGGAAGCTCCTACGAGCAGTACTTC.

The V gene is TRBV14, the J gene TRBJ2-3; D remains unclear. There are 14 residues in the CDR3. V was clipped by 5 bases and J by 3 bases, with 12 bases between them. In germline, CDR1 is SGHDN, CDR2 FVKESK. CDR3 amino acids: CASSSTHRTDTQYF. For the CDR3, the DNA is TGTGCCAGCAGCTCCACTCACAGAACAGATACGCAGTATTTT.

This clone was seen just once. The rearrangement uses TRBV10-1 and TRBJ2-3; 10 bases are a match to TRBD1. The germline V gene encodes CDR1 WNHNN and CDR2 SYGVQD (reference sequence). V was pared by 5 bases and J by 0 bases, with 11 bases of the junction left unmatched. This CDR3 region has 18 residues. CDR3 region: CASSPGQGPDPSTDTQYF. CDR3 bases: TGCGCCAGCAGTCCGGGACAGGGGCCCGATCCTAGCACAGATACGCAGTATTTT.

The V and J genes are TRBV4-3 and TRBJ2-1; 13 nucleotides match TRBD2. The length of the CDR3 is 17 residues. Germline V gene sequence: CDR1 LGHNA, CDR2 YSLEER. Trimming cost V 2 bases and J 2 bases; bases outside gene matches: 3. The CDR3 DNA reads as TGCGCCAGCAGCCAACTTACTAGCGGGGGGGCCTACAATGAGCAGTTCTTC. Its translation: CASSQLTSGGAYNEQFF.

The chain is built from TRBV10-1 and TRBJ2-4; D may be TRBD2 (6 bases). V lost 0 bases to trimming and J lost 2 bases, with 8 bases between them. The CDR3 runs to 15 residues. Germline V gene sequence: CDR1 WNHNN, CDR2 SYGVQD (reference sequence). CDR3 sequence: CASSESSGSKNIQYF. CDR3 sequence (DNA): TGCGCCAGCAGTGAGTCTAGCGGTTCCAAAAACATTCAGTACTTC.

V gene TRBV4-2 combines with J gene TRBJ1-4; D is uncertain. The CDR3 loop spans 12 amino acids. Germline CDR1 is LGHNA and CDR2 is YNFKEQ. The V gene lost 2 bases and the J gene lost 7 bases, with 5 bases spanning the gap. The CDR3 is CASSQQLEKLFF. In nucleotides, the CDR3 is TGTGCCAGCAGCCAACAGCTTGAAAAACTGTTTTTT.

V gene TRBV5-1 combines with J gene TRBJ2-7, with D possibly being TRBD2 (6 bases). The CDR3 totals 14 residues. From germline, CDR1 is SGHRS and CDR2 YFSETQ. Trimming left V 9 bases short and J 0 bases short, with 16 bases between. This CDR3 is CATSSAGSSYEQYF. DNA for the CDR3: TGCGCCACCTCCTCGGCGGGGAGCTCCTACGAGCAGTACTTC.

J is TRBJ2-7 and V is TRBV2; 8 nucleotides match TRBD1. This CDR3 contains 14 residues. Losses at the gene ends were 6 bases for V and 1 base for J; bases not matched to a gene: 5. Looked up from germline, CDR1 is SNHLY and CDR2 is FYNNEI. CDR3 protein: CASSLDRESYEQYF. The CDR3, as DNA: TGTGCCAGCAGCCTGGACAGGGAGTCCTACGAGCAGTACTTC.

DNA of the CDR3: TGTGCCAGCAGCAAAGGCGGGGGGACAGATACGCAGTATTTT. Translating gives CASSKGGGTDTQYF. This chain joins TRBV7-6 and TRBJ2-3, with TRBD2 identical over 8 bases. The CDR3 spans 14 residues. Losses at the gene ends were 5 bases for V and 3 bases for J; bases not matched to a gene: 4. In germline, CDR1 is SGHVS, CDR2 FNYEAQ.

The chain is built from TRBV11-2 and TRBJ2-5, with no clear D. Germline V lookup: CDR1 SGHAT, CDR2 FQNNGV. The CDR3 sequence is 17 residues long. V lost 5 bases to trimming and J lost 1 base, with 20 bases between them. The CDR3 loop is CASSNSGSGLLQETQYF. CDR3 nucleotide sequence: TGTGCCAGCAGCAACTCTGGGTCAGGCCTCCTCCAAGAGACCCAGTACTTC.

This clone appeared once. This chain uses TRBV19 with TRBJ2-4; the D gene is possibly TRBD1 (6 bases). Germline V gene data show CDR1 as LNHDA and CDR2 as SQIVND (reference sequence). V was clipped by 5 bases and J by 4 bases, with 18 bases between them. This CDR3 contains 16 residues. The CDR3 region is CASSHPDRGIKNIQYF. For the CDR3, the DNA is TGTGCCAGTAGTCACCCAGATAGGGGGATAAAAAACATTCAGTACTTC.

The chain employs TRBV27 and TRBJ2-2; D might be TRBD1 (5 bases). The CDR3 runs 14 residues. Between the trimmed V and J ends, which lost 8 bases and 1 base, there was a span of 11 bases. The germline V gene encodes CDR1 MNHEY and CDR2 SMNVEV (reference sequence). CDR3 sequence (DNA): TGTGCCAGCCTCCCCACAGGGAACACCGGGGAGCTGTTTTTT. Amino acid sequence: CASLPTGNTGELFF.

The chain combines TRBV4-3 with TRBJ2-1; tentative D call: TRBD2 (6 bases). This CDR3 is 15 amino acids long. CDR1 is LGHNA and CDR2 is YSLEER in the germline V gene. The V end lost 0 bases, the J end lost 8 bases, and 14 bases lay between the germline ends. The CDR3 protein is CASSQEGEVPDEQFF. In DNA, the CDR3 is TGCGCCAGCAGCCAAGAGGGGGAGGTCCCAGATGAGCAGTTCTTC.

This clone was detected a few times. An end of the junction does not agree with germline; a read error may underlie this. The chain joins TRBV11-2 to TRBJ2-7; possible D gene TRBD2, 5 bases. There are 15 residues in the CDR3. Germline CDR1 is SGHAT and CDR2 is FQNNGV. The CDR3 DNA reads as TGTGCCAGCAGCTGGAGGCAAGAACCATCCTCCGAGCAGTACTTC. Translating it yields CASSWRQEPSSEQYF. Supplemented by reference TRBV11-2 and TRBJ2-7, the full variable domain reads EAGVAQSPRYKIIEKRQSVAFWCNPISGHATLYWYQQILGQGPKLLIQFQNNGVVDDSQLPKDRFSAERLKGVDSTLKIQPAKLEDSAVYLCASSWRQEPSSEQYFGPGTRLTVT.

This chain links TRBV5-4 with TRBJ2-1; a possible D gene is TRBD1 (5 bases). V lost 0 bases, J lost 9 bases, and 16 bases lay in between. The CDR3 consists of 15 residues. Looked up from germline, CDR1 is SGHNT and CDR2 is YYREEE (reference sequence). For the CDR3, the DNA is TGTGCCAGCAGCTTGGCAGGGTTTATGCCCGGTGAGCAGTTCTTC. Translation gives CASSLAGFMPGEQFF.

The rearrangement uses TRBV7-9 and TRBJ1-2, with 9 bases lining up with TRBD1. This CDR3 region has 15 residues. V was clipped by 3 bases and J by 7 bases; unmatched bases: 9. From germline, CDR1 is SEHNR and CDR2 FQNEAQ (reference sequence). CDR3 amino acids: CASSFSGTGLIGYTF. The CDR3 nucleotides are TGTGCCAGCAGCTTTTCCGGGACAGGGTTGATTGGCTACACCTTC. Combining the CDR3 with reference TRBV7-9 and TRBJ1-2 gives the whole variable domain DTGVSQNPRHKITKRGQNVTFRCDPISEHNRLYWYRQTLGQGPEFLTYFQNEAQLEKSRLLSDRFSAERPKGSFSTLEIQRTEQGDSAMYLCASSFSGTGLIGYTFGSGTRLTVV.

The DNA for the CDR3 is TGTGCGTTCCGGCGGGGCAACACCATATATTTT. It is translated as CAFRRGNTIYF. The V gene is TRBV14, the J gene TRBJ1-3, with a weak D call TRBD1 (5 bases). CDR3 length: 11 residues. Germline lookup yields CDR1 SGHDN and CDR2 FVKESK. Full variable domain (remainder filled in from reference TRBV14 and TRBJ1-3): EAGVTQFPSHSVIEKGQTVTLRCDPISGHDNLYWYRRVMGKEIKFLLHFVKESKQDESGMPNNRFLAERTGGTYSTLKVQPAELEDSGVYFCAFRRGNTIYFGEGSWLTVV.

The rearrangement uses TRBV27 and TRBJ2-6; D ambiguous. This CDR3 comprises 13 residues. Trimming took 7 bases from V and 1 from J, leaving 5 bases between them. Germline loops: CDR1 MNHEY, CDR2 SMNVEV (reference sequence). As DNA, the CDR3 is TGTGCCAGCACGCATTCTGGGGCCAACGTCCTGACTTTC. It is translated as CASTHSGANVLTF.

The CDR3 region has the DNA TGCGCCAGCAGCCAAAATTTAGTGGGACGCCCAGGGGAGCTGTTTTTT. Amino acid sequence: CASSQNLVGRPGELFF. The rearrangement uses TRBV4-3 and TRBJ2-2; D may correspond to TRBD1 or TRBD2 (5 bases each). Trimming pared 2 bases from V and 8 bases from J, leaving 18 bases between. Per the germline V gene, CDR1 is LGHNA and CDR2 is YSLEER. This CDR3 spans 16 amino acids.

The J gene is TRBJ2-4, the V gene TRBV4-1; no clear D gene. The germline V gene has CDR1 MGHRA and CDR2 YSYEKL. V lost 1 base and J 8 bases, leaving 6 bases between the germline ends. The CDR3 length is 12 residues. CDR3 sequence: CASSQAYDIQYF. CDR3 coding DNA: TGCGCCAGCAGCCAAGCATACGACATTCAGTACTTC.

The chain links TRBV9 to TRBJ2-7, with D possibly matching TRBD1 (5 bases). This CDR3 has 14 amino acids. CDR1 is SGDLS, CDR2 YYNGEE, per germline. The V end was cut by 2 bases, the J end by 3 bases, with 12 bases between. The CDR3 loop is CASSVNQGDYEQYF. The CDR3 DNA sequence: TGTGCCAGCAGCGTTAATCAGGGTGACTACGAGCAGTACTTC. The full variable domain, its missing parts supplied by reference TRBV9 and TRBJ2-7, is DSGVTQTPKHLITATGQRVTLRCSPRSGDLSVYWYQQSLDQGLQFLIQYYNGEERAKGNILERFSAQQFPDLHSELNLSSLELGDSALYFCASSVNQGDYEQYFGPGTRLTVT.